The rows below give T cell receptor beta chains drawn from one sample of a study of graft-versus-host responses after intestinal transplantation. For these receptors, no antigen is known. The repertoire was sequenced with immunoSEQ multiplex PCR; TCRdb's copy has only in-frame clones and lacks some. Here the sample spans roughly 120,000 clones, 85% to 95% being singletons. The sample here was unstimulated CD4+ T cells sorted from spleen or lymph node cells, taken before intestinal transplant. All receptors derive from a human donor who received an intestinal transplant. CDR3s leave out the opening cysteine and the closing phenylalanine or tryptophan. Clone sizes are given selectively: once, few, many, or a class where the clone is expanded.

J gene,clone size,V gene,CDR3 protein
TRBJ1-1,once,TRBV27,ASNDTGVWKAF
TRBJ1-2,NA,TRBV28,ASRYYRTYGYT
TRBJ1-5,NA,TRBV27,ASSWGEWQPQH
TRBJ2-3,NA,TRBV9,ASSAALSTDTQY
TRBJ2-3,NA,TRBV4-2,ASSRGTSGDADTQY
TRBJ2-3,NA,TRBV4-1,ASSQDGQGRGNTQY
TRBJ2-1,NA,TRBV27,ASRTRRGDNEQF
TRBJ2-1,NA,TRBV7-9,ASSLDGYRLGGEQF
TRBJ2-1,NA,TRBV5-1,ASAGGWYNEQF
TRBJ1-3,once,TRBV4-2,ASSQDPTGRSGNTIY
TRBJ2-4,NA,TRBV19,ASSIEGTRNIQY
TRBJ2-7,NA,TRBV5-1,ASSQVSGRDEQY
TRBJ2-3,NA,TRBV7-3,ASSLAGLGGDTQY
TRBJ1-1,NA,TRBV7-9,ASSGSGVPRGAEAF
TRBJ1-2,few,TRBV19,ASTPQGYYGYT
TRBJ2-7,once,TRBV6-1,ASSEAVGKRARYEQY
TRBJ1-1,NA,TRBV7-2,ASSLALRGANTEAF
TRBJ1-1,NA,TRBV19,ASNKGAGFTGTEAF
TRBJ2-2,NA,TRBV6-5,ASKDGDTGTGELF
TRBJ2-1,NA,TRBV6-1,ASSSRQEQF
TRBJ2-1,NA,TRBV4-1,ASSPGGTGVTYNEQF
TRBJ2-1,NA,TRBV7-8,ASSLIGNEQF
TRBJ2-1,NA,TRBV2,ASIGTGGLDEQF
TRBJ2-7,NA,TRBV28,ATEVGQSRGEQY
TRBJ1-5,NA,TRBV28,ASSPIQGGQPQH
TRBJ2-1,NA,TRBV9,ASSVTRVASYNEQF
TRBJ1-4,once,TRBV6-6,ASSYFGGGLF
TRBJ1-2,NA,TRBV2,ASPGTVPAGYT
TRBJ2-7,NA,TRBV30,AWSIGTGSKEQY
TRBJ2-5,NA,TRBV7-9,ASSRTGTGETQY
TRBJ2-7,NA,TRBV6-6,ASSPGLAGGLYEQY
TRBJ2-1,NA,TRBV5-5,ASSWGQGRRF
TRBJ1-2,NA,TRBV5-4,ASSPGEPGGYT
TRBJ2-5,NA,TRBV7-3,ASRTSGHLGETQY
TRBJ1-4,NA,TRBV25-1,ASSEGGQGATNEKLF
TRBJ2-2,NA,TRBV6-5,ASSYSTTNTGELF
TRBJ1-1,NA,TRBV7-6,ASSSTGGATGTEAF
TRBJ2-7,NA,TRBV7-2,ASSLPGLWREQY
TRBJ2-7,NA,TRBV7-3,ASSAQGSEQY
TRBJ2-4,NA,TRBV6-5,ASSYSGGDLNIQY
TRBJ1-5,NA,TRBV9,ASSAQGSNQPQH
TRBJ2-3,NA,TRBV30,AWGWGSGADTQY
TRBJ1-1,few,TRBV28,ASSSYRGLEAF
TRBJ1-1,NA,TRBV5-1,ASRHLLGDTEAF
TRBJ1-1,NA,TRBV9,ASSVAVGNTEAF